This entry lists 29 T cell receptor beta chains sequenced from one sample in a study of T cell responses to AZD1222 COVID-19 vaccine. Method: immunoSEQ multiplex PCR; TCRdb's copy keeps in-frame clones and lacks some. This table holds 250,000 to 300,000 clones, around 92% found once. Sequenced material: peripheral blood, taken 28 days after the second AZD1222 dose. Receptors originate from an adult who received the AZD1222 COVID-19 vaccine.

J is TRBJ1-3 and V is TRBV9, with D perhaps TRBD1 (5 bases). The germline V gene encodes CDR1 SGDLS and CDR2 YYNGEE. This CDR3 comprises 15 residues. V gave up 3 bases and J gave up 0 bases, with 10 bases separating them. The CDR3 DNA reads as TGTGCCAGCAGCGCCGACAGCGGCTCTGGAAACACCATATATTTT. It encodes CASSADSGSGNTIYF.

V usage is TRBV4-2 and J usage is TRBJ1-2, with TRBD1 matching over 9 bases. With V trimmed by 5 bases and J by 1 base, 5 bases remained unmatched. The CDR3 is 15 amino acids. Germline-derived CDR1 and CDR2 are LGHNA and YNFKEQ. CDR3 region: CASSEGTGFNYGYTF. The CDR3 DNA follows: TGTGCCAGCAGCGAAGGGACAGGGTTTAACTATGGCTACACCTTC.

The chain carries TRBV2 and TRBJ1-2; 10 positions match TRBD1. The germline gives CDR1 SNHLY, CDR2 FYNNEI. The CDR3 has 13 amino acids. Unmatched junction bases numbered 8, after V lost 8 bases and J lost 8 bases. CDR3 loop: CASASSGQGGYTF. The CDR3 DNA sequence: TGTGCCAGCGCCTCGTCGGGACAGGGGGGCTACACCTTC.

This clone was seen only a few times. The chain carries TRBV9 and TRBJ2-2, with D hard to call. V shed 4 bases and J shed 6 bases, with 13 bases lying between them. Per the germline V gene, CDR1 is SGDLS and CDR2 is YYNGEE. CDR3 length: 14 amino acids. CDR3 region: CASSPSVIPGELFF. The DNA of the CDR3 is TGTGCCAGCAGCCCATCCGTGATACCCGGGGAGCTGTTTTTT.

V gene TRBV19 combines with J gene TRBJ2-7; D is undetermined. The germline V gene encodes CDR1 LNHDA and CDR2 SQIVND (reference sequence). The germline V and J ends were trimmed by 5 bases and 6 bases, with 14 bases remaining between them. This CDR3 spans 13 amino acids. CDR3 residues: CASSSTMIGEQYF. The CDR3 DNA follows: TGTGCCAGTAGTTCTACAATGATAGGCGAGCAGTACTTC.

V is TRBV2 and J is TRBJ1-6, with D hard to call. The CDR3 runs to 15 residues. Germline CDR1 and CDR2: SNHLY and FYNNEI. V lost 1 base to trimming and J lost 0 bases, with 4 bases between them. The CDR3 sequence is CASSEGVSYNSPLHF. The CDR3 DNA is TGTGCCAGCAGTGAAGGGGTCTCCTATAATTCACCCCTCCACTTT.

This sequence joins TRBV28 and TRBJ2-1; 9 positions agree with TRBD1. The CDR3 covers 14 residues. Germline CDR1 is MDHEN and CDR2 is SYDVKM. V gave up 5 bases and J gave up 4 bases; unmatched junction bases: 3. The CDR3 spells CASSRGTGYNEQFF. The DNA of the CDR3 is TGTGCCAGCAGTAGAGGGACAGGGTACAATGAGCAGTTCTTC.

The CDR3 DNA sequence: TGTGCCGGGACTAGCGGGAGGAGCTCCTACAATGAGCAGTTCTTC. Protein sequence: CAGTSGRSSYNEQFF. The chain combines TRBV30 with TRBJ2-1; 15 bases fit TRBD2. The CDR3 covers 15 residues. CDR1 is GTSNPN, CDR2 SVGIG, per germline (reference sequence). V was pared by 8 bases and J by 0 bases, with 2 bases of the junction left unmatched.

The genes are TRBV6-5 and TRBJ1-5, with 7 positions matching TRBD1. V shed 7 bases and J 6 bases; nucleotides not matched to a gene: 6. This CDR3 has 13 residues. From germline, CDR1 is MNHEY and CDR2 SVGAGI. CDR3 nucleotide sequence: TGTGCCAGCACCCGGGACAGTCCTCAGCCCCAGCATTTT. It is translated as CASTRDSPQPQHF.

The chain's CDR3 is CASRSSRDEQFF. The DNA of the CDR3 is TGCGCCAGCAGGTCTAGCCGGGATGAGCAGTTCTTC. This chain uses TRBV5-1 with TRBJ2-1, with D perhaps TRBD2 (5 bases). This CDR3 contains 12 residues. CDR1 SGHRS and CDR2 YFSETQ come from the germline V gene. The V end lost 5 bases, the J end lost 8 bases, and 11 bases lay between the germline ends.

The rearrangement joins TRBV7-2 to TRBJ2-7; 8 bases are a match to TRBD2. With V trimmed by 4 bases and J by 0 bases, 8 bases remained unmatched. CDR1 and CDR2 from the germline V gene are SGHTA and FQGNSA. The CDR3 runs 16 residues. The CDR3 loop is CASSSRGGVVSYEQYF. DNA of the CDR3: TGTGCCAGCAGCTCCCGGGGGGGAGTGGTCTCCTACGAGCAGTACTTC.

This sequence joins TRBV5-1 and TRBJ2-7; the D gene could be TRBD1 or TRBD2 (6 bases each). Germline V gene sequence: CDR1 SGHRS, CDR2 YFSETQ. The CDR3 has 14 residues. V shed 0 bases and J shed 2 bases, with 9 bases lying between them. The CDR3 loop is CASSLDGGAYEQYF. The CDR3 bases are TGCGCCAGCAGCTTGGACGGGGGCGCCTACGAGCAGTACTTC.

The V and J genes are TRBV7-3 and TRBJ1-2, with 9 nucleotides matching TRBD1. Germline CDR1 reads SGHTA; CDR2 reads FQGTGA. The CDR3 loop spans 15 amino acids. V trimming: 5 bases; J trimming: 5 bases; junction bases outside the gene matches: 9. The CDR3: CASSPTGGEWYGYTF. The CDR3 nucleotides are TGTGCCAGCAGCCCCACAGGGGGCGAGTGGTATGGCTACACCTTC.

The chain is built from TRBV7-9 and TRBJ2-7; D might be TRBD2 (6 bases). Germline CDR1 SEHNR, CDR2 FQNEAQ (reference sequence). The V gene lost 5 bases and the J gene lost 2 bases, with 16 bases spanning the gap. The CDR3 runs 15 residues. CDR3 residues: CASSLRGGAPYEQYF. The DNA for the CDR3 is TGTGCCAGCAGCCTTCGAGGCGGGGCACCCTACGAGCAGTACTTC.

The chain couples TRBV5-4 to TRBJ1-6; possibly TRBD1 for D (5 bases). Looked up from germline, CDR1 is SGHNT and CDR2 is YYREEE (reference sequence). With 3 bases removed from V and 10 bases from J, the gap between germline ends came to 14 bases. The CDR3 has 14 residues. The CDR3 loop is CASSSRAGESPLHF. The DNA of the CDR3 is TGTGCCAGCAGCTCACGGGCGGGGGAATCACCCCTCCACTTT.

V and J are TRBV4-3 and TRBJ2-7; a possible D gene is TRBD1 (8 bases). The germline V and J ends were trimmed by 4 bases and 2 bases, with 15 bases remaining between them. The CDR3 runs 15 residues. Per germline, CDR1 LGHNA and CDR2 YSLEER. CDR3 protein: CASSLGQGGTYEQYF. For the CDR3, the DNA is TGCGCCAGCAGCCTCGGACAGGGAGGGACCTACGAGCAGTACTTC.

This clone was seen a single time. The chain uses TRBV30 and TRBJ1-1, with unresolved D. The CDR3 extends over 16 amino acids. With 2 bases removed from V and 0 bases from J, the gap between germline ends came to 16 bases. Germline V lookup: CDR1 GTSNPN, CDR2 SVGIG (reference sequence). The CDR3 DNA follows: TGTGCCTGGAGTATGTGTTTTCGGATTCTGAACACTGAAGCTTTCTTT. Its translation: CAWSMCFRILNTEAFF.

The chain has TRBV2 and TRBJ1-1; no firm D call. CDR1 and CDR2 from the germline V gene are SNHLY and FYNNEI. CDR3 length: 13 residues. The germline V and J ends were trimmed by 6 bases and 0 bases, with 8 bases remaining between them. The CDR3 coding sequence is TGTGCCAGCAGAGGGCAGGTGAACACTGAAGCTTTCTTT. It translates to CASRGQVNTEAFF.

The rearrangement joins TRBV7-2 to TRBJ1-5; D not certain. The V and J ends lost 0 bases and 7 bases respectively, with 10 bases between them. CDR1 is SGHTA and CDR2 is FQGNSA in the germline V gene. The length of the CDR3 is 14 residues. The CDR3 DNA is TGTGCCAGCAGCTTAGCCTCGGTGGGGCAGCCCCAGCATTTT. Its protein product is CASSLASVGQPQHF.

This clone was counted a single time. This sequence joins TRBV27 and TRBJ1-5, with D maybe TRBD1 (5 bases). The ends were cut back, 6 bases at V and 4 bases at J, with 10 bases in the middle. CDR1 MNHEY and CDR2 SMNVEV come from the germline V gene (reference sequence). CDR3 length: 13 amino acids. In DNA, the CDR3 is TGTGCCAGCAGCTCCGACAGAAATCAGCCCCAGCATTTT. This encodes CASSSDRNQPQHF.

The V and J genes are TRBV19 and TRBJ2-3, with 10 bases lining up with TRBD2. J was trimmed by 1 base and V by 7 bases; bases with no gene match: 8. The germline V gene encodes CDR1 LNHDA and CDR2 SQIVND (reference sequence). The CDR3 length is 16 residues. CDR3 region: CASTPEGTSGTDTQYF. The CDR3 nucleotides are TGTGCCAGTACCCCTGAAGGGACTAGCGGCACAGATACGCAGTATTTT.

This rearrangement joins TRBV4-2 to TRBJ1-1; D gene unclear. This CDR3 is 16 amino acids long. From germline, CDR1 is LGHNA and CDR2 YNFKEQ. The V end lost 0 bases, the J end lost 1 base, and 12 bases lay between the germline ends. DNA for the CDR3: TGTGCCAGCAGCCAAGATCCAGTACGGAAGAACACTGAAGCTTTCTTT. It encodes CASSQDPVRKNTEAFF.

V usage is TRBV7-9 and J usage is TRBJ1-1; the D is unclear. V dropped 5 bases and J dropped 4 bases, with 8 bases sitting between them. The CDR3 has 12 residues. CDR1 SEHNR and CDR2 FQNEAQ come from the germline V gene (reference sequence). The CDR3 here is CASSIGVTEAFF. As DNA, the CDR3 is TGTGCCAGCAGCATCGGGGTCACTGAAGCTTTCTTT. Drawing the rest from reference TRBV7-9 and TRBJ1-1, the complete variable domain is DTGVSQNPRHKITKRGQNVTFRCDPISEHNRLYWYRQTLGQGPEFLTYFQNEAQLEKSRLLSDRFSAERPKGSFSTLEIQRTEQGDSAMYLCASSIGVTEAFFGQGTRLTVV.

Only one count was recorded for this clone. The chain has TRBV6-5 and TRBJ1-3; D unclear. The germline CDR1 and CDR2 sequences are MNHEY and SVGAGI. The ends were cut back, 4 bases at V and 1 base at J, with 14 bases in the middle. The CDR3 loop spans 16 amino acids. The CDR3 DNA follows: TGTGCCAGCAGTTTGGAGGGTCAGACATCTGGAAACACCATATATTTT. Amino acid sequence: CASSLEGQTSGNTIYF.

The chain couples TRBV20-1 to TRBJ1-6, with unresolved D. Trimming shortened V by 3 bases and J by 0 bases, and 15 bases separated the two germline ends. The CDR3 is 17 amino acids. Germline V gene lookup returns CDR1 DFQATT and CDR2 SNEGSKA (reference sequence). This CDR3 reads CSASGDDLSSYNSPLHF. The CDR3 bases are TGCAGTGCTAGTGGGGATGACTTGAGCTCCTATAATTCACCCCTCCACTTT.

This chain uses TRBV27 with TRBJ2-7; D tentatively reads TRBD1 or TRBD2 (5 bases each). CDR1 and CDR2 from the germline V gene are MNHEY and SMNVEV (reference sequence). The CDR3 has 15 residues. Deletions cut 2 bases from V and 2 bases from J, with 13 bases between. In nucleotides, the CDR3 is TGTGCCAGCAGTTTAGTCGGCAGGGACCCCTACGAGCAGTACTTC. Translating it yields CASSLVGRDPYEQYF.

This chain connects TRBV4-1 to TRBJ1-2; TRBD1 is a possible D gene (5 bases). Trimming left V 4 bases short and J 3 bases short, with 18 bases between. Looked up from germline, CDR1 is MGHRA and CDR2 is YSYEKL. The CDR3 contains 16 residues. CDR3 coding DNA: TGCGCCAGCAGCCCTCTTTCCAAAGGGGCAGACTATGGCTACACCTTC. It translates to CASSPLSKGADYGYTF.

DNA of the CDR3: TGTGCCAGCAGCAAAACGCAGGCCGAGCAGTACTTC. It codes for CASSKTQAEQYF. V usage is TRBV21-1 and J usage is TRBJ2-7; the table's D call TRBD1 went unverified against the DNA. TRBV21-1 is recorded as a pseudogene. The CDR3 is made up of 12 amino acids.

The chain has TRBV21-1 and TRBJ1-2; the table's TRBD1 call for D was not verified on the DNA. TRBV21-1 is shown as a pseudogene. The CDR3 length is 11 residues. The DNA for the CDR3 is TGTGCCAAAACGGACAGGTATGGCTACACCTTC. Protein sequence: CAKTDRYGYTF.